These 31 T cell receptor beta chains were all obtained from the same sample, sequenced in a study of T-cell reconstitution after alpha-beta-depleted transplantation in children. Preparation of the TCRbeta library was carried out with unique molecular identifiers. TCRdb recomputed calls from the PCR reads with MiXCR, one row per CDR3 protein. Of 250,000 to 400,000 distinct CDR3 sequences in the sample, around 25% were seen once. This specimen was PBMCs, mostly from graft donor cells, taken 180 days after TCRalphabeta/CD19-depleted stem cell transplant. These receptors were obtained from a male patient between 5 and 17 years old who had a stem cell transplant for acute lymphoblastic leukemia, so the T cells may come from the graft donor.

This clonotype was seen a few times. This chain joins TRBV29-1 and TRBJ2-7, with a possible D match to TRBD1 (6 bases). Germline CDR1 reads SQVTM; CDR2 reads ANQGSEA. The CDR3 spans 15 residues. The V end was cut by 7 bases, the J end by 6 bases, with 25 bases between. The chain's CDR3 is CSAQETWTAGGEQYF. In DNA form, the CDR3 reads TGCAGCGCTCAAGAAACCTGGACAGCCGGCGGCGAGCAGTACTTC.

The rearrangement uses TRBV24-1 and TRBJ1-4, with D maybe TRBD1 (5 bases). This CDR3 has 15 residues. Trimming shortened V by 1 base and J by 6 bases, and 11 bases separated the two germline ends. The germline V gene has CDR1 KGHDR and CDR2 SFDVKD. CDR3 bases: TGTGCCACCAGTGATTTCGGGACCGGGGATGAAAAACTGTTTTTT. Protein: CATSDFGTGDEKLFF.

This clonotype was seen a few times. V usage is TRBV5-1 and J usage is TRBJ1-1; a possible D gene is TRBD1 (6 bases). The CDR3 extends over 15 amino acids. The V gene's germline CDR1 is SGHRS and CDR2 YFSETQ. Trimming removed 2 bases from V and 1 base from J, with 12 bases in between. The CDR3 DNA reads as TGCGCCAGCAGCTTCGAACAGGGCCGGAACACTGAAGCTTTCTTT. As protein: CASSFEQGRNTEAFF. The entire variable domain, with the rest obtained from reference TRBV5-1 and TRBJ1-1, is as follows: KAGVTQTPRYLIKTRGQQVTLSCSPISGHRSVSWYQQTPGQGLQFLFEYFSETQRNKGNFPGRFSGRQFSNSRSEMNVSTLELGDSALYLCASSFEQGRNTEAFFGQGTRLTVV.

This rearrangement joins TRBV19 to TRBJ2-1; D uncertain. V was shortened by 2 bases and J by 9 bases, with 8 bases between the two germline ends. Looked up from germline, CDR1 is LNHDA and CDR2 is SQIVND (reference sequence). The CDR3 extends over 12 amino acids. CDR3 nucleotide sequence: TGTGCCAGTAGTATATGGGGTCGTGAGCAGTTCTTC. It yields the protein CASSIWGREQFF. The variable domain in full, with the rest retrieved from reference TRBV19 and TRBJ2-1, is DGGITQSPKYLFRKEGQNVTLSCEQNLNHDAMYWYRQDPGQGLRLIYYSQIVNDFQKGDIAEGYSVSREKKESFPLTVTSAQKNPTAFYLCASSIWGREQFFGPGTRLTVL.

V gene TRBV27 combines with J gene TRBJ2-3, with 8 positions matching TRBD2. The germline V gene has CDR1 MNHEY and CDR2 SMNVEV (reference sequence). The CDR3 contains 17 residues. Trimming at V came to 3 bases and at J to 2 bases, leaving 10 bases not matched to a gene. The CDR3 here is CASSFSRLAGPTDTQYF. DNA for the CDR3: TGTGCCAGCAGTTTTTCTCGGCTAGCGGGCCCCACAGATACGCAGTATTTT.

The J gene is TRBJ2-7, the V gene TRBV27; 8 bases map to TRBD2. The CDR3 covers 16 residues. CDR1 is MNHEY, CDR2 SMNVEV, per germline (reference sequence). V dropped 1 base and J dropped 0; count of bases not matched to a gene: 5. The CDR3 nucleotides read TGTGCCAGCAGTTTATATAGCGGGGTCAGCTCCTACGAGCAGTACTTC. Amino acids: CASSLYSGVSSYEQYF.

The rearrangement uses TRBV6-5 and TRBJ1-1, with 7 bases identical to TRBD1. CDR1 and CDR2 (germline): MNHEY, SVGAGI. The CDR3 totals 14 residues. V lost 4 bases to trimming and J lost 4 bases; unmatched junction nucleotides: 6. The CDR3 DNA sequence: TGTGCCAGCAGTTCACAGGGGAGGGGCACTGAAGCTTTCTTT. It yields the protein CASSSQGRGTEAFF.

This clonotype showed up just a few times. The CDR3 region has the DNA TGTGCCAGCAGTAGGGGCGTAGGTACGCAGTATTTT. Translated, it gives CASSRGVGTQYF. The chain has TRBV27 and TRBJ2-3, with TRBD1 as a possible D gene (5 bases). Trimming pared 5 bases from V and 8 bases from J, leaving 11 bases between. CDR3 length: 12 residues. Germline CDR1 and CDR2: MNHEY and SMNVEV (reference sequence).

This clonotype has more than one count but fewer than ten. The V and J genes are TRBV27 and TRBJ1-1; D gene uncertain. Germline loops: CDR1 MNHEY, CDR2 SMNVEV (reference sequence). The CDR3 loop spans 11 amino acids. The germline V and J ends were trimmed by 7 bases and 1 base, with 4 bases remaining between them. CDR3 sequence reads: CASKKNTEAFF. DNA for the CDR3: TGTGCCAGCAAGAAGAACACTGAAGCTTTCTTT.

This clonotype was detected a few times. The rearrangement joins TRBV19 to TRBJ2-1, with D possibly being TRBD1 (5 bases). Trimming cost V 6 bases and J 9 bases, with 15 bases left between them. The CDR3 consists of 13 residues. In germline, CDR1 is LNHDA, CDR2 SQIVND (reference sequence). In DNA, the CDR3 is TGTGCCAGTAGCCTGAATACAGGAATTGAGCAGTTCTTC. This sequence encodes CASSLNTGIEQFF.

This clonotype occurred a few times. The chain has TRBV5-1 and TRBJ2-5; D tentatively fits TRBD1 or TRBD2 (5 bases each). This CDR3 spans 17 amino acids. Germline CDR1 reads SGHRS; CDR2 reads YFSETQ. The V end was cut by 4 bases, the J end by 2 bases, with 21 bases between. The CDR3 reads CASSQVGSWGSQETQYF. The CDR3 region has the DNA TGCGCCAGCAGCCAAGTTGGAAGTTGGGGGTCACAAGAGACCCAGTACTTC.

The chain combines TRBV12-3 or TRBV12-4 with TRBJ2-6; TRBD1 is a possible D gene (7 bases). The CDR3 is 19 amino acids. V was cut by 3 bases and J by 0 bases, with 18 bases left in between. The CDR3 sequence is CASSLGGQLRGSGANVLTF. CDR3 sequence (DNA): TGTGCCAGCAGTTTGGGGGGACAGCTCCGGGGCTCTGGGGCCAACGTCCTGACTTTC.

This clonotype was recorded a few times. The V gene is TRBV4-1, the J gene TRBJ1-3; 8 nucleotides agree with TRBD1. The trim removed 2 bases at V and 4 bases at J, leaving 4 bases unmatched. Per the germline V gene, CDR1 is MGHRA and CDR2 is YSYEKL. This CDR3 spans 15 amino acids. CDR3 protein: CASSQPRGQGNTIYF. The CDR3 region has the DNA TGCGCCAGCAGCCAACCCAGGGGGCAGGGAAACACCATATATTTT.

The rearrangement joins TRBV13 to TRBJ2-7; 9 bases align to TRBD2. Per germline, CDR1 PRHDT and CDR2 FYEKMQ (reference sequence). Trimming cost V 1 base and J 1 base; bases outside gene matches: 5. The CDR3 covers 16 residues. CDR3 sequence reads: CASSLEGLAGSYEQYF. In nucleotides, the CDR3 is TGTGCCAGCAGCTTAGAAGGGCTAGCGGGATCCTACGAGCAGTACTTC. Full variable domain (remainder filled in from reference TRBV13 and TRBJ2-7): AAGVIQSPRHLIKEKRETATLKCYPIPRHDTVYWYQQGPGQDPQFLISFYEKMQSDKGSIPDRFSAQQFSDYHSELNMSSLELGDSALYFCASSLEGLAGSYEQYFGPGTRLTVT.

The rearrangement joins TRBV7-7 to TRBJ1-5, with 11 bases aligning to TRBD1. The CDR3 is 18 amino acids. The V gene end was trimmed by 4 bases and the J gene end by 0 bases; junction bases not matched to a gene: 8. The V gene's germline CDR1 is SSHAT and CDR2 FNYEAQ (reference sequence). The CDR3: CASSSNGQGAYSNQPQHF. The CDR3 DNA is TGTGCCAGCAGCTCGAACGGACAGGGGGCTTATAGCAATCAGCCCCAGCATTTT.

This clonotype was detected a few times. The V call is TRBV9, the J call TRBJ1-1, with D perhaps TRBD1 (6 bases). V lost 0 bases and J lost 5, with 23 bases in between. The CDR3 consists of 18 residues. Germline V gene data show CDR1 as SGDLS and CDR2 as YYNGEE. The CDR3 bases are TGTGCCAGCAGCGTAGCGGGATTCAGGGGAAGAGGGAGAACTGAAGCTTTCTTT. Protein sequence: CASSVAGFRGRGRTEAFF.

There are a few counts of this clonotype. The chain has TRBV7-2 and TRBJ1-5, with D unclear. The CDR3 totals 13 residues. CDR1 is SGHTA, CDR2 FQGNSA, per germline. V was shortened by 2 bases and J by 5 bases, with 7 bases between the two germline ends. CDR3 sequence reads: CASSLRIHQPQHF. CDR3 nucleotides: TGTGCCAGCAGCTTACGGATACATCAGCCCCAGCATTTT.

CDR3 sequence reads: CASSFDDPYLNTEAFF. DNA of the CDR3: TGCGCCAGCAGCTTTGATGACCCGTACTTGAACACTGAAGCTTTCTTT. This sequence joins TRBV5-1 and TRBJ1-1; D gene uncertain. CDR1 is SGHRS and CDR2 is YFSETQ in the germline V gene. The V end was cut by 2 bases, the J end by 0 bases, with 14 bases between. The CDR3 spans 16 residues.

The chain's CDR3 is CASRGTSGGYNEQFF. CDR3 DNA sequence: TGCGCCAGCAGGGGAACTAGCGGGGGTTACAATGAGCAGTTCTTC. The chain combines TRBV5-1 with TRBJ2-1, with 11 bases aligning to TRBD2. The germline V gene encodes CDR1 SGHRS and CDR2 YFSETQ. The CDR3 totals 15 residues. The J segment lost 4 bases and the V segment lost 5 bases, leaving 5 bases of the junction unmatched.

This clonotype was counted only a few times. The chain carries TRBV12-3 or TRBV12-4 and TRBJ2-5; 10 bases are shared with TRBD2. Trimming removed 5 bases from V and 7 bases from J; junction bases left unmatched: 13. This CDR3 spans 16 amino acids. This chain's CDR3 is CASSPGLALGEGTQYF. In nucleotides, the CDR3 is TGTGCCAGCAGTCCGGGACTAGCGCTGGGGGAAGGGACCCAGTACTTC.

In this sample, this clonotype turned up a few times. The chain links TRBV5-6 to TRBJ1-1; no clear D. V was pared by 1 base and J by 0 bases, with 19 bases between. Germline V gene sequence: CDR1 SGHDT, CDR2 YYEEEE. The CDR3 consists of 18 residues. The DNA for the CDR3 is TGTGCCAGCAGCTTGTATAAGGGAACTGGGTTAATGAACACTGAAGCTTTCTTT. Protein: CASSLYKGTGLMNTEAFF.

CDR3 sequence reads: CSVFQGAYEQYF. CDR3 nucleotides: TGCAGCGTTTTCCAGGGGGCATACGAGCAGTACTTC. This chain links TRBV29-1 with TRBJ2-7; 8 bases fit TRBD1. CDR3 length: 12 amino acids. Germline V gives CDR1 SQVTM, CDR2 ANQGSEA. J lost 4 bases, V lost 5 bases, and 4 bases had no gene match.

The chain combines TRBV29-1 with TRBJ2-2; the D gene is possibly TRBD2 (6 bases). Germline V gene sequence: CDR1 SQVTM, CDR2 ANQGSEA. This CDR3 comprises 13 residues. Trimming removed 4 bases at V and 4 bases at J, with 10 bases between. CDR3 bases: TGCAGCGTTGGACTAGTTTTCACCGGGGAGCTGTTTTTT. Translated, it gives CSVGLVFTGELFF.

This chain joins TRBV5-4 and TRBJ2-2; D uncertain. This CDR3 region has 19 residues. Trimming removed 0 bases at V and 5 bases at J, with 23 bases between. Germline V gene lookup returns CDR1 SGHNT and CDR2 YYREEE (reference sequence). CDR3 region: CASSLVSISTSTRTGELFF. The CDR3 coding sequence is TGTGCCAGCAGCTTGGTTTCTATTTCGACAAGTACGCGGACCGGGGAGCTGTTTTTT.

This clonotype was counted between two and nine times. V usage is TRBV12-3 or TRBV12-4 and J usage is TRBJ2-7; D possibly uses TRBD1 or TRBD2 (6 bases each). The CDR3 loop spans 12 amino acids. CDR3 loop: CARGDPSYEQYF. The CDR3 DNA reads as TGTGCGAGGGGGGATCCCTCCTACGAGCAGTACTTC.

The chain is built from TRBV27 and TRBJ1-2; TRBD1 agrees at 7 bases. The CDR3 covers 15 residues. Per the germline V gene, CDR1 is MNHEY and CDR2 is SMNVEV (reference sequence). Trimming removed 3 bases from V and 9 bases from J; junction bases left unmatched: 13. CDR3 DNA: TGTGCCAGCAGTTTCCTTTCCTCCGGGACAGTCAGCTACACCTTC. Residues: CASSFLSSGTVSYTF.

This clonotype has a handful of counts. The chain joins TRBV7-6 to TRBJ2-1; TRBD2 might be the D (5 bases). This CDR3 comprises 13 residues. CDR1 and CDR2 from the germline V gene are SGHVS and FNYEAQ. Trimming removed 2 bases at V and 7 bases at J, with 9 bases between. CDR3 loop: CASSLLLGNEQFF. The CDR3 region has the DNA TGTGCCAGCAGCTTATTACTAGGTAATGAGCAGTTCTTC.

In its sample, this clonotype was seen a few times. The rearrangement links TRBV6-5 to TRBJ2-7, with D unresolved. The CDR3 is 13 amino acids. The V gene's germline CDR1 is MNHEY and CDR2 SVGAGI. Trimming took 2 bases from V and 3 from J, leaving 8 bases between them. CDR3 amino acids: CASSYGQRYEQYF. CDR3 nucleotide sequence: TGTGCCAGCAGTTACGGGCAGCGCTACGAGCAGTACTTC.

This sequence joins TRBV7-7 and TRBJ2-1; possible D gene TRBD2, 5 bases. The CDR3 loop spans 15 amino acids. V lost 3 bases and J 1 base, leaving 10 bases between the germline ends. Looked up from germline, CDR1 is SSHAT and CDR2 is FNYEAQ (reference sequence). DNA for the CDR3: TGTGCCAGCAGCTTGACCTGGACTTCCTACAATGAGCAGTTCTTC. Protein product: CASSLTWTSYNEQFF.

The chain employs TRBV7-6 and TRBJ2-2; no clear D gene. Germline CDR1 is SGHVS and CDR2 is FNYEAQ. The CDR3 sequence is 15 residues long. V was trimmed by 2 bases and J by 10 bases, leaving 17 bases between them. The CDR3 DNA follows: TGTGCCAGCAGCTTACTGGGCCCTAGGGCCCCGGAGCTGTTTTTT. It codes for CASSLLGPRAPELFF.

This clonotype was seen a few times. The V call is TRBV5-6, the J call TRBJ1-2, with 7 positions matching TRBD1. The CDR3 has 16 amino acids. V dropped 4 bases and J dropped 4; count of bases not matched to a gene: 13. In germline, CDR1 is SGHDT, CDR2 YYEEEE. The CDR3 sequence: CASSEKGQRAFYGYTF. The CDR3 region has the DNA TGTGCCAGCAGCGAGAAGGGACAGAGAGCCTTCTATGGCTACACCTTC.